This is a list of T cell receptor beta chains from one sample in a study of long-term antiretroviral therapy in people with HIV. Generated by immunoSEQ multiplex PCR, the TCRdb table keeps only in-frame clones and is missing some. This sample carries approximately 10,000 clones, about 80% of them seen once, and the ten largest clones take 15% to 20%. The sample here was unsorted PBMCs, taken at the start of antiretroviral therapy, before treatment. The receptors were sampled from a young man with HIV. CDR3s include the opening cysteine and the closing phenylalanine or tryptophan. The D gene is left open where the match is weak. A clone size is listed for some rows: how often the clone was seen (once, few, many), or a class if it is expanded.

size	D	V	J	CDR3	DNA
NA	TRBD2	TRBV27	TRBJ2-7	CASSLYGRPYEQYF	TGTGCCAGCAGTTTATACGGGAGGCCCTACGAGCAGTACTTC
NA	NA	TRBV7-2	TRBJ2-3	CASSSSITDTQYF	TGTGCCAGCAGCTCCAGTATCACAGATACGCAGTATTTT
NA	NA	TRBV10-1	TRBJ2-3	CASSGADTQYF	TGCGCCAGCAGCGGGGCAGATACGCAGTATTTT
NA	TRBD1	TRBV12-5	TRBJ1-1	CASGLVLGGQGSAFF	TGTGCTAGTGGTTTGGTACTAGGGGGACAGGGGTCGGCTTTCTTT
NA	NA	TRBV7-9	TRBJ1-2	CASSLRGGRGYTF	TGTGCCAGCAGCCTGAGGGGGGGGCGCGGCTACACCTTC
NA	NA	TRBV28	TRBJ2-5	CASSNPGWETQYF	TGTGCCAGCAGTAACCCAGGGTGGGAGACCCAGTACTTC
medium-sized	TRBD1	TRBV10-3	TRBJ2-7	CAISESQDRGHEQYF	TGTGCCATCAGTGAGTCACAGGACAGGGGACACGAGCAGTACTTC
NA	NA	TRBV2	TRBJ2-1	CASSEAVGEQFF	TGTGCCAGCAGTGAAGCGGTGGGGGAGCAGTTCTTC
NA	NA	TRBV2	TRBJ1-2	CASSEDFSLNYGYTF	TGTGCCAGCAGTGAAGATTTCAGCTTGAACTATGGCTACACCTTC
NA	TRBD2	TRBV6-1	TRBJ2-2	CASSVAGSSWTGELFF	TGTGCCAGCAGTGTAGCGGGAAGCAGTTGGACCGGGGAGCTGTTTTTT
few	NA	TRBV28	TRBJ1-5	CASSPPRGPQHF	TGTGCCAGCAGTCCCCCGAGGGGGCCCCAGCATTTT
NA	TRBD1	TRBV18	TRBJ1-5	CASSPETGGNQPQHF	TGTGCCAGCTCACCCGAGACAGGGGGCAATCAGCCCCAGCATTTT
NA	NA	TRBV7-9	TRBJ2-1	CASSFRDLVVNEQFF	TGTGCCAGCAGCTTCCGGGATCTGGTGGTGAATGAGCAGTTCTTC
NA	NA	TRBV11-2	TRBJ2-7	CASSLGGFYEQYF	TGTGCCAGCAGCTTAGGAGGGTTCTACGAGCAGTACTTC